Described below is a single T cell receptor (beta chain) sequence and its context. The data were taken from a study of Graves' ophthalmopathy and Graves' hyperthyroidism. Germline V gene sequence: CDR1 KGHSH, CDR2 LQKENI. CDR3 length: 14 residues. After removal of 3 bases from V and 7 bases from J, the junction contained 4 bases not matched to a gene. Amplification targeted the TCR beta CDR3 regions, with RNA transcripts as the source material. Second-round multiplex PCR came after first-round RT-PCR with HTBI primers. TCRdb used MiXCR to reprocess the multiplex PCR reads, holding one entry per CDR3 protein. Counted here are tens of thousands of distinct CDR3 sequences, 48% occurring once; the ten biggest clones make up roughly 6.5%.

The gene calls are TRBV18 and TRBJ2-1; 9 bases align to TRBD1. The sample was peripheral blood. This clonotype was sampled from an adult woman with stable Graves' hyperthyroidism. The CDR3 bases are TGTGCCAGCTCACCTGGACAGGGGAAAAATGAGCAGTTCTTC. Translation gives CASSPGQGKNEQFF. Supplemented by reference TRBV18 and TRBJ2-1, the full variable domain reads NAGVMQNPRHLVRRRGQEARLRCSPMKGHSHVYWYRQLPEEGLKFMVYLQKENIIDESGMPKERFSAEFPKEGPSILRIQQVVRGDSAAYFCASSPGQGKNEQFFGPGTRLTVL.